One sample yielded the 23 T cell receptor beta chains listed below, sequenced in a study of cytomegalovirus exposure and HLA in healthy donors. The table came from immunoSEQ multiplex PCR; TCRdb's copy has only in-frame clones and leaves some out. The repertoire has under 100,000 clones, almost 85% of them found once; the top ten carry about 12%. Sequencing input: PBMCs. The receptors come from a woman aged 18-29 years in good health and CMV-seropositive.

The gene calls are TRBV6-4 and TRBJ2-5; TRBD1 matches 10 bases. The germline V gene encodes CDR1 MRHNA and CDR2 SNTAGT. With V trimmed by 8 bases and J by 4 bases, 10 bases remained unmatched. CDR3 length equals 15 residues. CDR3 in amino acids: CASAPRTGGLETQYF. DNA for the CDR3: TGTGCCAGCGCCCCGAGGACAGGGGGTCTAGAGACCCAGTACTTC.

The chain uses TRBV7-9 and TRBJ2-7; D call uncertain. The CDR3 totals 13 residues. Germline CDR1 is SEHNR and CDR2 is FQNEAQ (reference sequence). Trimming cost V 0 bases and J 3 bases, with 6 bases left between them. CDR3 sequence (DNA): TGTGCCAGCAGCTTAGCTAACAGCTACGAGCAGTACTTC. This encodes CASSLANSYEQYF.

This clone was recorded only once. The chain links TRBV4-1 to TRBJ2-3; 9 positions match TRBD1. This CDR3 region has 16 residues. The trim removed 4 bases at V and 6 bases at J, leaving 11 bases unmatched. Germline-derived CDR1 and CDR2 are MGHRA and YSYEKL. For the CDR3, the DNA is TGCGCCAGCAGCCTTACCGGGACAGGGTCAGGGGATACGCAGTATTTT. Its translation: CASSLTGTGSGDTQYF.

This chain uses TRBV6-1 with TRBJ2-2, with 8 nucleotides matching TRBD1. The CDR3 sequence is 18 residues long. Germline CDR1 MNHNS, CDR2 SASEGT. Unmatched junction bases numbered 11, after V lost 2 bases and J lost 3 bases. CDR3 nucleotide sequence: TGTGCCAGCAGTGAACAGGGGGCAGTCAAGTGGGACACCGGGGAGCTGTTTTTT. Protein sequence: CASSEQGAVKWDTGELFF.

The J gene is TRBJ1-1, the V gene TRBV5-1; D gene ambiguous. This CDR3 is 13 amino acids long. Trimming removed 5 bases at V and 0 bases at J, with 8 bases between. Germline V gene data show CDR1 as SGHRS and CDR2 as YFSETQ. The CDR3 sequence: CASRFGVNTEAFF. The CDR3 DNA sequence: TGCGCCAGCAGATTCGGAGTGAACACTGAAGCTTTCTTT. Full variable domain (outside the CDR3, taken from reference TRBV5-1 and TRBJ1-1): KAGVTQTPRYLIKTRGQQVTLSCSPISGHRSVSWYQQTPGQGLQFLFEYFSETQRNKGNFPGRFSGRQFSNSRSEMNVSTLELGDSALYLCASRFGVNTEAFFGQGTRLTVV.

CDR3 coding DNA: TGTGCCAGCAGCCCTAGGCCCTACGAGCAGTACTTC. This codes for CASSPRPYEQYF. The chain has TRBV11-2 and TRBJ2-7; D not resolved. Per the germline V gene, CDR1 is SGHAT and CDR2 is FQNNGV. V dropped 5 bases and J dropped 2 bases, with 7 bases sitting between them. The CDR3 totals 12 residues.

The chain couples TRBV7-8 to TRBJ1-3, with 8 positions matching TRBD1. CDR1 is SGHVS, CDR2 FQNEAQ, per germline. This CDR3 has 18 residues. Trimming cost V 2 bases and J 0 bases; bases outside gene matches: 9. The CDR3 region is CASSLNTGQGYSGNTIYF. The CDR3 DNA sequence: TGTGCCAGCAGCTTAAACACTGGACAGGGATACTCTGGAAACACCATATATTTT.

The chain joins TRBV4-3 to TRBJ2-7; 7 nucleotides line up with TRBD1. Trimming removed 1 base from V and 1 base from J; junction bases left unmatched: 1. This CDR3 is 14 amino acids long. Germline loops: CDR1 LGHNA, CDR2 YSLEER. This CDR3 is CASSQAQGSYEQYF. The DNA of the CDR3 is TGCGCCAGCAGCCAAGCACAGGGGTCCTACGAGCAGTACTTC.

This chain uses TRBV5-6 with TRBJ2-3; tentatively, D is TRBD1 (6 bases). Germline loops: CDR1 SGHDT, CDR2 YYEEEE. Deletions cut 0 bases from V and 4 bases from J, with 18 bases between. This CDR3 has 17 residues. The CDR3 sequence is CASSLVFQGTKSDTQYF. The CDR3 DNA reads as TGTGCCAGCAGCTTGGTATTTCAGGGGACGAAGTCAGATACGCAGTATTTT.

J is TRBJ1-1 and V is TRBV28; 9 bases are shared with TRBD1. V lost 0 bases to trimming and J lost 8 bases; unmatched junction nucleotides: 7. Germline values: CDR1 MDHEN, CDR2 SYDVKM. The CDR3 has 15 amino acids. The CDR3 spells CASSLWVTGGFEAFF. The CDR3 bases are TGTGCCAGCAGTTTATGGGTCACAGGGGGCTTCGAAGCTTTCTTT.

V and J are TRBV4-2 and TRBJ2-5, with TRBD2 matching over 9 bases. The junction had 5 bases not matched to a gene; V was cut back by 4 bases and J by 5 bases. The CDR3 totals 14 residues. Germline CDR1 reads LGHNA; CDR2 reads YNFKEQ. For the CDR3, the DNA is TGTGCCAGCAGCCCCAGCGGGGGGATGGAGACCCAGTACTTC. This sequence encodes CASSPSGGMETQYF.

The chain couples TRBV6-6 to TRBJ1-5, with 10 bases aligning to TRBD1. The V segment lost 2 bases and the J segment 5 bases; nucleotides outside the gene matches: 6. The length of the CDR3 is 16 residues. Germline values: CDR1 MNHNY, CDR2 SVGAGI (reference sequence). The CDR3 bases are TGTGCCAGCAGTTACCAGGGACAGGGGCTCTATCAGCCCCAGCATTTT. Its translation: CASSYQGQGLYQPQHF.

The chain couples TRBV6-1 to TRBJ2-1, with 8 bases lining up with TRBD2. The ends lost 3 bases at V and 4 bases at J; junction bases unmatched: 5. This CDR3 contains 15 residues. Germline V gene data show CDR1 as MNHNS and CDR2 as SASEGT. The CDR3 is CASSENSGEYNEQFF. CDR3 nucleotide sequence: TGTGCCAGCAGTGAGAATAGCGGGGAGTACAATGAGCAGTTCTTC.

CDR3 nucleotide sequence: TGTGCCAGCAGCCCCAAGACAGACTACAATGAGCAGTTCTTC. Its translation: CASSPKTDYNEQFF. This chain connects TRBV28 to TRBJ2-1; the D gene is possibly TRBD1 (5 bases). With 6 bases removed from V and 3 bases from J, the gap between germline ends came to 12 bases. The CDR3 is 14 amino acids. Germline assignment: CDR1 MDHEN and CDR2 SYDVKM.

This chain uses TRBV28 with TRBJ2-5; TRBD1 matches 11 bases. The CDR3 contains 16 residues. V trimming: 5 bases; J trimming: 1 base; junction bases outside the gene matches: 6. Germline V gene sequence: CDR1 MDHEN, CDR2 SYDVKM. CDR3 sequence (DNA): TGTGCCAGCAGTCTAGGACAGGGGGCATCCCAAGAGACCCAGTACTTC. It yields the protein CASSLGQGASQETQYF.

V is TRBV29-1 and J is TRBJ2-5; 8 bases agree with TRBD1. The CDR3 runs to 13 residues. The germline V gene has CDR1 SQVTM and CDR2 ANQGSEA. V was clipped by 6 bases and J by 5 bases; unmatched bases: 8. The CDR3 reads CSVVTGGGETQYF. CDR3 DNA sequence: TGCAGCGTCGTCACAGGGGGTGGGGAGACCCAGTACTTC.

The chain is built from TRBV6-1 and TRBJ1-2; the match to TRBD1 covers 9 bases. There are 12 residues in the CDR3. J was trimmed by 11 bases and V by 5 bases; bases with no gene match: 6. The germline V gene encodes CDR1 MNHNS and CDR2 SASEGT. The CDR3 DNA sequence: TGTGCCAGCAGTAGACAGGGGGGGTTTTACACCTTC. Its protein is CASSRQGGFYTF.

The V gene is TRBV9, the J gene TRBJ1-1; tentatively, D is TRBD1 (6 bases). The CDR3 consists of 14 residues. The ends were cut back, 3 bases at V and 1 base at J, with 10 bases in the middle. Germline values: CDR1 SGDLS, CDR2 YYNGEE. The CDR3, as DNA: TGTGCCAGCAGCGCGGGACACTCGAACACTGAAGCTTTCTTT. It codes for CASSAGHSNTEAFF.

The V gene is TRBV6-1, the J gene TRBJ1-5, with 7 bases that match TRBD1. This CDR3 spans 15 amino acids. V was pared by 6 bases and J by 2 bases, with 7 bases of the junction left unmatched. Germline CDR1 is MNHNS and CDR2 is SASEGT. CDR3 region: CASSQQGTRNQPQHF. The CDR3, as DNA: TGTGCCAGCAGCCAACAGGGGACACGCAATCAGCCCCAGCATTTT.

The chain employs TRBV23-1 and TRBJ2-1, with D possibly being TRBD1 (6 bases). TRBV23-1 is treated as an ORF (open reading frame) with a function not yet certain. V lost 7 bases to trimming and J lost 4 bases, with 23 bases between them. This CDR3 region has 17 residues. The CDR3 bases are TGCGCCAGCAAACCCCTACCCCTCCGGGACATGTACAATGAGCAGTTCTTC. This translates into CASKPLPLRDMYNEQFF.

This chain joins TRBV27 and TRBJ1-1, with D tentatively TRBD1 (6 bases). This CDR3 has 15 residues. Between the trimmed V and J ends, which lost 4 bases and 0 bases, there was a span of 12 bases. Germline assignment: CDR1 MNHEY and CDR2 SMNVEV (reference sequence). The CDR3 loop reads CASSWGGAVNTEAFF. The CDR3 DNA follows: TGTGCCAGCAGTTGGGGGGGGGCGGTGAACACTGAAGCTTTCTTT.

The chain combines TRBV5-1 with TRBJ2-5; the D gene is possibly TRBD2 (7 bases). Trimming took off 5 bases at V and 5 bases at J, with 13 bases between the two ends. Germline V gene sequence: CDR1 SGHRS, CDR2 YFSETQ. CDR3 size: 13 residues. This CDR3 is CASSTGGGETQYF. CDR3 nucleotide sequence: TGCGCCAGCAGTACGGGGGGCGGCGAGACCCAGTACTTC.

This sequence joins TRBV9 and TRBJ2-3; 7 positions match TRBD1. After removal of 3 bases from V and 5 bases from J, the junction contained 0 bases not matched to a gene. CDR1 is SGDLS and CDR2 is YYNGEE in the germline V gene. This CDR3 contains 12 residues. The CDR3 DNA sequence: TGTGCCAGCAGCGGGACAGGAGATACGCAGTATTTT. This codes for CASSGTGDTQYF.